This T cell receptor beta chain originates from a study of immune reconstitution after stem cell transplant in scleroderma. The V segment lost 6 bases and the J segment 0 bases; nucleotides outside the gene matches: 8. The CDR3 length is 15 residues. From germline, CDR1 is SGHRS and CDR2 YFSETQ. By share, this clonotype ranks as large. TCRdb re-derived calls from the RT-PCR reads in MiXCR, one entry per CDR3 protein. The data show more than 650 distinct CDR3 sequences, 8.5% seen once. The specimen was obtained before or after autologous hematopoietic stem cell transplantation (not recorded which). The sequence was obtained from a male donor with systemic sclerosis. This chain uses TRBV5-1 with TRBJ2-5; 7 positions agree with TRBD1. The CDR3 spells CASTRDRPYQETQYF. CDR3 bases: TGCGCCAGCACCCGGGACAGACCGTACCAAGAGACCCAGTACTTC.